What follows are 2 T cell receptor beta chains derived from one specimen sequenced in a study of cytomegalovirus exposure and HLA in healthy donors. With 60 Vbeta and 13 Jbeta primers, the PCR was carried out. TCRdb's table, derived via immunoSEQ multiplex PCR, lists solely in-frame clones and lacks some. The sample consists of about 130,000 clones, around 72% of them appearing once. The sequenced material came from PBMCs. These receptors were obtained from a man under 40 in good health and CMV-seronegative.

This clone showed up just a few times. The chain couples TRBV18 to TRBJ2-3; 11 bases map to TRBD2. This CDR3 is built from 17 residues. Germline V lookup: CDR1 KGHSH, CDR2 LQKENI. V shed 5 bases and J 2 bases; nucleotides not matched to a gene: 9. The CDR3 sequence is CASSGQPTSGDTDTQYF. The CDR3 bases are TGTGCCAGCTCAGGACAACCGACTAGCGGGGACACAGATACGCAGTATTTT.

There are a few counts of this clone. The chain employs TRBV4-3 and TRBJ2-3; TRBD2 matches at 8 bases. The CDR3 spans 16 residues. Germline CDR1 reads LGHNA; CDR2 reads YSLEER. The trim removed 0 bases at V and 4 bases at J, leaving 6 bases unmatched. In nucleotides, the CDR3 is TGCGCCAGCAGCCAAGACCCTCCGGGGGGGGCAGATACGCAGTATTTT. Translating gives CASSQDPPGGADTQYF.